The sequence of this T cell receptor (beta chain) was determined in a study of blood T cell repertoires in COVID-19. V lost 11 bases, J lost 0 bases, and 10 bases stayed unmatched. There are 15 residues in the CDR3. CDR1 and CDR2 from the germline V gene are MNHNY and SVGAGI (reference sequence). Clones were sequenced by immunoSEQ multiplex PCR, and TCRdb holds only the in-frame ones, with some missing. The table shows about 80,000 clones, with 70% to 90% occurring only once. The chain employs TRBV6-6 and TRBJ1-5, with TRBD1 identical over 7 bases. The sample taken for sequencing was peripheral blood. The receptor's source is a woman of 80 years or more with acute or convalescent COVID-19. The CDR3 bases are TGTGCCTCAAGGTACGGGGACAGTAGCAATCAGCCCCAGCATTTT. Translation gives CASRYGDSSNQPQHF.